These 18 T cell receptor beta chains share one sample of origin, sequenced in a study of blood T cell repertoires in COVID-19. Sequencing used immunoSEQ multiplex PCR; TCRdb keeps in-frame clones, though not all of them. Of about 370,000 clones listed, approximately 89% are singletons. Specimen: peripheral blood. Receptor source: a woman younger than 45 with COVID-19, enrolled during active disease.

The chain recombines TRBV24-1 with TRBJ2-7, with a weak D call TRBD2 (6 bases). Germline V lookup: CDR1 KGHDR, CDR2 SFDVKD. Trimming removed 4 bases from V and 12 bases from J, with 18 bases in between. There are 13 residues in the CDR3. The CDR3 region has the DNA TGTGCCACCAGTGACCCCGGGACTCCCGGGCTGTACTTC. It codes for CATSDPGTPGLYF.

The V and J genes are TRBV7-8 and TRBJ2-1; D unresolved. The CDR3 loop spans 12 amino acids. Germline V CDR1 and CDR2: SGHVS, FQNEAQ. V dropped 5 bases and J dropped 9 bases, with 11 bases sitting between them. CDR3 sequence: CASSHSPGEQFF. The CDR3 DNA reads TGTGCCAGCAGCCACTCTCCGGGTGAGCAGTTCTTC.

The V call is TRBV2, the J call TRBJ2-3; D is uncertain. V lost 1 base, J lost 5 bases, and 16 bases lay in between. The CDR3 runs to 16 residues. Germline CDR1 SNHLY, CDR2 FYNNEI. The chain's CDR3 is CASSEDRRPLGDTQYF. In nucleotides, the CDR3 is TGTGCCAGCAGTGAAGACCGGAGACCCTTGGGAGATACGCAGTATTTT. Full variable domain (remainder filled in from reference TRBV2 and TRBJ2-3): EPEVTQTPSHQVTQMGQEVILRCVPISNHLYFYWYRQILGQKVEFLVSFYNNEISEKSEIFDDQFSVERPDGSNFTLKIRSTKLEDSAMYFCASSEDRRPLGDTQYFGPGTRLTVL.

The chain links TRBV30 to TRBJ2-1, with D possibly being TRBD2 (5 bases). Germline V gene data show CDR1 as GTSNPN and CDR2 as SVGIG (reference sequence). Trimming stripped 0 bases from V and 6 bases from J, with 12 bases between. The CDR3 has 14 residues. The CDR3 nucleotides are TGTGCCTGGAGTGTCCGGGTCGGGATCAATGAGCAGTTCTTC. This translates into CAWSVRVGINEQFF.

The chain combines TRBV29-1 with TRBJ2-5, with 7 bases that match TRBD1. CDR1 is SQVTM, CDR2 ANQGSEA, per germline. Trimming cost V 6 bases and J 5 bases; bases outside gene matches: 3. This CDR3 is 11 amino acids long. The CDR3 loop reads CSVATGETQYF. CDR3 DNA: TGCAGCGTGGCGACAGGGGAGACCCAGTACTTC.

The rearrangement links TRBV11-2 to TRBJ2-7; possibly TRBD2 for D (6 bases). The CDR3 sequence is 14 residues long. Trimming removed 5 bases from V and 3 bases from J, with 14 bases in between. The germline V gene has CDR1 SGHAT and CDR2 FQNNGV. DNA of the CDR3: TGTGCCAGCAGCCGGGGACTCCTCGGCTACGAGCAGTACTTC. This translates into CASSRGLLGYEQYF. Looking up the rest from reference TRBV11-2 and TRBJ2-7 gives the full variable domain: EAGVAQSPRYKIIEKRQSVAFWCNPISGHATLYWYQQILGQGPKLLIQFQNNGVVDDSQLPKDRFSAERLKGVDSTLKIQPAKLEDSAVYLCASSRGLLGYEQYFGPGTRLTVT.

V and J are TRBV24-1 and TRBJ2-1; 7 bases line up with TRBD2. This CDR3 comprises 12 residues. Trimming cost V 3 bases and J 10 bases; bases outside gene matches: 2. Germline V gene lookup returns CDR1 KGHDR and CDR2 SFDVKD. The CDR3 sequence is CATSDGRGEQFF. In DNA, the CDR3 is TGTGCCACCAGTGATGGGAGGGGCGAGCAGTTCTTC.

This chain uses TRBV6-6 with TRBJ2-2, with D maybe TRBD1 (6 bases). V was shortened by 5 bases and J by 5 bases, with 9 bases between the two germline ends. In germline, CDR1 is MNHNY, CDR2 SVGAGI (reference sequence). CDR3 length: 13 residues. The CDR3 protein is CASSATGTGELFF. In DNA, the CDR3 is TGTGCCAGCAGTGCAACAGGGACCGGGGAGCTGTTTTTT.

The chain employs TRBV27 and TRBJ2-1; TRBD2 matches 9 bases. The trim removed 3 bases at V and 2 bases at J, leaving 8 bases unmatched. The germline CDR1 and CDR2 sequences are MNHEY and SMNVEV (reference sequence). This CDR3 region has 17 residues. The CDR3 sequence is CASSLAPAGGPYNEQFF. CDR3 DNA sequence: TGTGCCAGCAGTTTGGCTCCCGCGGGAGGGCCCTACAATGAGCAGTTCTTC.

V gene TRBV7-2 combines with J gene TRBJ1-6; the match to TRBD1 covers 9 bases. V was pared by 4 bases and J by 10 bases, with 11 bases of the junction left unmatched. This CDR3 spans 16 amino acids. Germline V gene lookup returns CDR1 SGHTA and CDR2 FQGNSA. The CDR3 loop is CASSSRPGQGHSPLHF. Written as DNA, the CDR3 is TGTGCCAGCAGCTCCCGACCGGGACAGGGCCACTCACCCCTCCACTTT.

The CDR3 sequence: CASSPGTSFLQETQYF. The DNA of the CDR3 is TGTGCCAGCAGCCCGGGGACTAGCTTCCTCCAAGAGACCCAGTACTTC. This rearrangement joins TRBV9 to TRBJ2-5; the match to TRBD2 covers 9 bases. The CDR3 is made up of 16 amino acids. Per the germline V gene, CDR1 is SGDLS and CDR2 is YYNGEE. Unmatched junction bases numbered 8, after V lost 4 bases and J lost 1 base.

This clone was seen a single time. Other DNA sequences within the sample encode an identical CDR3. The chain is built from TRBV5-1 and TRBJ2-2; 9 bases are a match to TRBD1. Per the germline V gene, CDR1 is SGHRS and CDR2 is YFSETQ. Trimming cost V 0 bases and J 3 bases; bases outside gene matches: 0. CDR3 length equals 15 residues. CDR3 sequence reads: CASSLGDRDTGELFF. The CDR3 DNA is TGCGCCAGCAGCTTGGGGGACAGGGACACCGGGGAGCTGTTTTTT.

The chain couples TRBV10-3 to TRBJ2-2; possibly TRBD1 for D (5 bases). Deletions cut 0 bases from V and 5 bases from J, with 10 bases between. Germline CDR1 and CDR2: ENHRY and SYGVKD. The CDR3 is 15 residues long. Written as DNA, the CDR3 is TGTGCCATCAGTGAGTCCAGGGAAAGGACCGGGGAGCTGTTTTTT. Residues: CAISESRERTGELFF.

The chain has TRBV7-6 and TRBJ2-1; 9 bases line up with TRBD2. This CDR3 contains 18 residues. Trimming cost V 0 bases and J 0 bases; bases outside gene matches: 6. Germline lookup yields CDR1 SGHVS and CDR2 FNYEAQ. CDR3 DNA: TGTGCCAGCAGCTTAGCCGTGGGTAGCGGGAGCTCCTACAATGAGCAGTTCTTC. It codes for CASSLAVGSGSSYNEQFF.

J is TRBJ2-7 and V is TRBV5-1, with 10 bases aligning to TRBD2. This CDR3 has 16 residues. CDR1 and CDR2 from the germline V gene are SGHRS and YFSETQ. The ends lost 0 bases at V and 5 bases at J; junction bases unmatched: 8. CDR3 amino acids: CASSLVPTSGFDEQYF. The CDR3 coding sequence is TGCGCCAGCAGCTTGGTCCCGACTAGCGGGTTCGACGAGCAGTACTTC.

CDR3 coding DNA: TGTGCCAGCAGCTTATCGACAGGGGGGTCGACCTACGAGCAGTACTTC. It codes for CASSLSTGGSTYEQYF. The rearrangement uses TRBV7-8 and TRBJ2-7, with 9 positions matching TRBD1. Per the germline V gene, CDR1 is SGHVS and CDR2 is FQNEAQ. CDR3 length equals 16 residues. Trimming cost V 2 bases and J 2 bases; bases outside gene matches: 7.

This clone was seen only a few times. CDR3 sequence: CASSFSGQGANQPQHF. CDR3 DNA: TGTGCCAGCAGTTTCTCGGGACAGGGGGCCAATCAGCCCCAGCATTTT. The chain combines TRBV28 with TRBJ1-5; 12 bases line up with TRBD1. CDR1 is MDHEN, CDR2 SYDVKM, per germline. The V segment lost 3 bases and the J segment 3 bases; nucleotides outside the gene matches: 3. The CDR3 totals 16 residues.

The chain joins TRBV5-6 to TRBJ2-1; TRBD2 agrees at 13 bases. Germline V gene data show CDR1 as SGHDT and CDR2 as YYEEEE. The J segment lost 15 bases and the V segment lost 10 bases, leaving 19 bases of the junction unmatched. The CDR3 sequence is 15 residues long. CDR3 sequence (DNA): TGTGCCGGGTGGACTAGCGGGAGAATCGGACGAGAACGGTTCTTC. Protein: CAGWTSGRIGRERFF. The full variable domain, with the rest looked up from reference TRBV5-6 and TRBJ2-1, is DAGVTQSPTHLIKTRGQQVTLRCSPKSGHDTVSWYQQALGQGPQFIFQYYEEEERQRGNFPDRFSGHQFPNYSSELNVNALLLGDSALYLCAGWTSGRIGRERFFGPGTRLTVL.